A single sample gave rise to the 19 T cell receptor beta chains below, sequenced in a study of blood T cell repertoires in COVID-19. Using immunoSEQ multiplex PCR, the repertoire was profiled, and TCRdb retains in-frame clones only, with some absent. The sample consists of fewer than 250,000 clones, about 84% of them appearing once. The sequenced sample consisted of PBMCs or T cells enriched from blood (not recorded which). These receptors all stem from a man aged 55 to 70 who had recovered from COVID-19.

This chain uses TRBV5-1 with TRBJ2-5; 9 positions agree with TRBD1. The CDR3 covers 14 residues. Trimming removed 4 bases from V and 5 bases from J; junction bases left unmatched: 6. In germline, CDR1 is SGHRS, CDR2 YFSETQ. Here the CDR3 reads CASSQGQGVETQYF. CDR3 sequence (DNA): TGCGCCAGCAGCCAGGGACAGGGCGTTGAGACCCAGTACTTC. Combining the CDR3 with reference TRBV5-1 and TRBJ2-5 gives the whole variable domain KAGVTQTPRYLIKTRGQQVTLSCSPISGHRSVSWYQQTPGQGLQFLFEYFSETQRNKGNFPGRFSGRQFSNSRSEMNVSTLELGDSALYLCASSQGQGVETQYFGPGTRLLVL.

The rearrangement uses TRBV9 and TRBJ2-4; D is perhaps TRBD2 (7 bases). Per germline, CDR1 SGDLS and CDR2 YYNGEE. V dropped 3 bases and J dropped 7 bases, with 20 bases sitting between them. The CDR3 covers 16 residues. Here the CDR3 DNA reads TGTGCCAGCAGCGCGGGGGGCGAGCCCGGGCTGAACATTCAGTACTTC. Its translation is CASSAGGEPGLNIQYF.

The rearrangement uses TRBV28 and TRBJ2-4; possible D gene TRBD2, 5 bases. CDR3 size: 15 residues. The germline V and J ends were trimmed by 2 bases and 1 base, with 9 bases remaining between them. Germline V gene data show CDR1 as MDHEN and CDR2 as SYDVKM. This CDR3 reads CASSLISGAKNIQYF. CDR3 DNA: TGTGCCAGCAGTTTAATTTCGGGGGCCAAAAACATTCAGTACTTC.

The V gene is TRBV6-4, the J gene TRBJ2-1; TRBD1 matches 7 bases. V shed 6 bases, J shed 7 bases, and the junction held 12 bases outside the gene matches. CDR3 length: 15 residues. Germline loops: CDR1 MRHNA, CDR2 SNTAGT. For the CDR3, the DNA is TGTGCCAGCAGCGCGACAGGGTCGAGAGGAAATGAGCAGTTCTTC. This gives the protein CASSATGSRGNEQFF.

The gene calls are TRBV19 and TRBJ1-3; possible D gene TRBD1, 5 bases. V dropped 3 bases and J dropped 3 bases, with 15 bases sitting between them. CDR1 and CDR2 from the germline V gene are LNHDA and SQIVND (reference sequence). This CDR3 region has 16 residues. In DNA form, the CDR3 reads TGTGCCAGTAGTATTTTTGGGACTCTGCTTGGAAACACCATATATTTT. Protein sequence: CASSIFGTLLGNTIYF.

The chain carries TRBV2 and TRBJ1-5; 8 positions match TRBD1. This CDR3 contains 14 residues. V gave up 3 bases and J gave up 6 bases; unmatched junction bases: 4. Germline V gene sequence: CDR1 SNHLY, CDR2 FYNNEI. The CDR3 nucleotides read TGTGCCAGCAGTGACAGGGGGCCCCTTCAGCCCCAGCATTTT. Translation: CASSDRGPLQPQHF.

CDR3: CASNRAGGLYNEQFF. In DNA form, the CDR3 reads TGTGCCAGCAATAGGGCGGGGGGGTTATACAATGAGCAGTTCTTC. This chain joins TRBV6-5 and TRBJ2-1, with 9 bases identical to TRBD2. Germline-derived CDR1 and CDR2 are MNHEY and SVGAGI. V lost 7 bases to trimming and J lost 4 bases; unmatched junction nucleotides: 8. The CDR3 extends over 15 amino acids.

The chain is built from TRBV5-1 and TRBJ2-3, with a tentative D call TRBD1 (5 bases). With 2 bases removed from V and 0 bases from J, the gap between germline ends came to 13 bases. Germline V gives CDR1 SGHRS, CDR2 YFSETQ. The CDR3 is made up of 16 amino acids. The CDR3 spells CASSLVGQPSTDTQYF. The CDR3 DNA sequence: TGCGCCAGCAGCTTAGTCGGACAACCGAGCACAGATACGCAGTATTTT. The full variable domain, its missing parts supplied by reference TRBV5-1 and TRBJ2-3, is KAGVTQTPRYLIKTRGQQVTLSCSPISGHRSVSWYQQTPGQGLQFLFEYFSETQRNKGNFPGRFSGRQFSNSRSEMNVSTLELGDSALYLCASSLVGQPSTDTQYFGPGTRLTVL.

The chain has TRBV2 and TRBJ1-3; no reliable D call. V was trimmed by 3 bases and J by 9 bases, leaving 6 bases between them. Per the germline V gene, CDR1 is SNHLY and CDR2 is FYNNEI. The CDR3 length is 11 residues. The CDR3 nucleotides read TGTGCCAGCAGTGAGGGAGGCACCATATATTTT. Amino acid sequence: CASSEGGTIYF.

CDR3 sequence: CASSLGGFHNSPLHF. CDR3 nucleotides: TGTGCCAGCAGCCTCGGGGGATTCCATAATTCACCCCTCCACTTT. The rearrangement uses TRBV11-2 and TRBJ1-6, with a weak D call TRBD1 (5 bases). This CDR3 has 15 amino acids. CDR1 and CDR2 (germline): SGHAT, FQNNGV. Trimming removed 5 bases from V and 5 bases from J, with 13 bases in between. Complete variable domain (other parts from reference TRBV11-2 and TRBJ1-6): EAGVAQSPRYKIIEKRQSVAFWCNPISGHATLYWYQQILGQGPKLLIQFQNNGVVDDSQLPKDRFSAERLKGVDSTLKIQPAKLEDSAVYLCASSLGGFHNSPLHFGNGTRLTVT.

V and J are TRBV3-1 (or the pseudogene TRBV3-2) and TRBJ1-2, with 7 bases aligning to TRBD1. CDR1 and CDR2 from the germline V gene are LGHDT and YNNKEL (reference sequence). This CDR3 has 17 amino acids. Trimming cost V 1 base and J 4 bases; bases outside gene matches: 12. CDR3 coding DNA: TGTGCCAGCAGCCAAGTAGGGACAGCCACAAACCCCTATGGCTACACCTTC. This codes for CASSQVGTATNPYGYTF.

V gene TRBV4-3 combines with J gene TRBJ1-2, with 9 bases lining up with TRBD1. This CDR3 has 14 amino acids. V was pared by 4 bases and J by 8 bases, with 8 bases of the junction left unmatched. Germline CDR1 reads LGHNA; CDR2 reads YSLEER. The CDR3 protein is CASSLGGTGLGYTF. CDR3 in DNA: TGCGCCAGCAGCCTGGGGGGGACAGGGCTAGGCTACACCTTC.

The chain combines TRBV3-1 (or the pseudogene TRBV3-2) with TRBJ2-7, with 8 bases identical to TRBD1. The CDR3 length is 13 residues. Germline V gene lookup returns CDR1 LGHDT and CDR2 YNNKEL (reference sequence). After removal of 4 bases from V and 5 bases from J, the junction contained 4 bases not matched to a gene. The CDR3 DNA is TGTGCCAGCAGCCGACAGGGGTCCGACGAGCAGTACTTC. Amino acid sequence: CASSRQGSDEQYF.

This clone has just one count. CDR3 DNA sequence: TGTGCCACCAGGGAAGGGACAGGGGGTCCCTCCGTCTATGGCTACACCTTC. Amino acids: CATREGTGGPSVYGYTF. The rearrangement links TRBV24-1 to TRBJ1-2; 11 bases match TRBD1. Germline loops: CDR1 KGHDR, CDR2 SFDVKD. The CDR3 is 17 amino acids. The junction had 13 bases not matched to a gene; V was cut back by 7 bases and J by 4 bases.

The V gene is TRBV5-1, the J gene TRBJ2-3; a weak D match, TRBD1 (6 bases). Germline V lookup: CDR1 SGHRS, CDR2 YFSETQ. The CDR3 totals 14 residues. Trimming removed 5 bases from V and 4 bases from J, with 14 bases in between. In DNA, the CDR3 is TGCGCCAGCAGGTCAGGGGTTGGTGCAGATACGCAGTATTTT. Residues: CASRSGVGADTQYF.

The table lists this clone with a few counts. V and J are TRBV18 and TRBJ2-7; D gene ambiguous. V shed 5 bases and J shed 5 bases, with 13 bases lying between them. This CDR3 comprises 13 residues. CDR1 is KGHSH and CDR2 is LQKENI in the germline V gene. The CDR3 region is CASSTRQADEQYF. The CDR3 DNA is TGTGCCAGCTCAACCAGGCAGGCTGACGAGCAGTACTTC.

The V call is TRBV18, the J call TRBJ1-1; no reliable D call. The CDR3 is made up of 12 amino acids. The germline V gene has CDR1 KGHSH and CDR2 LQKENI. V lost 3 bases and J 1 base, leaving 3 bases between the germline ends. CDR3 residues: CASSPKNTEAFF. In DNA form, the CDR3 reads TGTGCCAGCTCACCCAAGAACACTGAAGCTTTCTTT.

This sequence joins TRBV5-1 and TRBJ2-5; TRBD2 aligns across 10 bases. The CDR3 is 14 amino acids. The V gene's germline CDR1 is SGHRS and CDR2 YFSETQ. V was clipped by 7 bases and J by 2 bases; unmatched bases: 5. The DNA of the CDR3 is TGCGCCAGCCGGACTAGCGGCGGGCAAGAGACCCAGTACTTC. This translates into CASRTSGGQETQYF.

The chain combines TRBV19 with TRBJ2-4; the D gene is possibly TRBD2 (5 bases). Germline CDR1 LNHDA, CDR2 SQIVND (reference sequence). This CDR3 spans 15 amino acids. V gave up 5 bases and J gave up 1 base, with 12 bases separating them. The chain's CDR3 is CASSLPRGAKNIQYF. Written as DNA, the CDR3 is TGTGCCAGTAGTCTCCCCCGAGGGGCCAAAAACATTCAGTACTTC. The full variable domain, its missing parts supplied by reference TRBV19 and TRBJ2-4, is DGGITQSPKYLFRKEGQNVTLSCEQNLNHDAMYWYRQDPGQGLRLIYYSQIVNDFQKGDIAEGYSVSREKKESFPLTVTSAQKNPTAFYLCASSLPRGAKNIQYFGAGTRLSVL.